This paragraph reports one T cell receptor (beta chain). The sample holds other DNA sequences that translate to the same CDR3. Sequencing was performed with immunoSEQ multiplex PCR; in TCRdb, only in-frame clones are kept and a portion is missing. Of around 260,000 clones listed, more than 80% were seen once; the top ten hold less than 3%. The data were obtained in a study of blood T cell repertoires in COVID-19. The V gene's germline CDR1 is KGHSH and CDR2 LQKENI. The V gene lost 0 bases and the J gene lost 8 bases, with 7 bases spanning the gap. The CDR3 length is 13 residues. Sequencing used peripheral blood. The clonotype was recovered from a woman aged 25 to 39 with active or convalescent COVID-19. The genes are TRBV18 and TRBJ1-4; weak D call: TRBD1 (5 bases). Here the CDR3 DNA reads TGTGCCAGCTCACCACCCCAGGGAGAAAAACTGTTTTTT. Its translation is CASSPPQGEKLFF.